These T cell receptor beta chains were read from a single sample in a study of cytomegalovirus exposure and HLA in healthy donors. Only in-frame clones appear in the TCRdb table, and some are missing; sequencing was by immunoSEQ multiplex PCR. The table has some 120,000 clones, roughly four fifths seen once. Sequenced input: PBMCs. The receptors were gathered from a male donor in good health and CMV-seropositive. CDR3s include the opening cysteine and the closing phenylalanine or tryptophan. Fields, in order: D gene, J gene, V gene, clone size, CDR3 protein, CDR3 DNA. The D gene is left open where the match is weak. Size is stated for part of the rows, as once, few or many counts, or as a class when the clone is expanded.

>TRBD1|TRBJ2-3|TRBV2|NA
CASSERGLGTQYF
TGTGCCAGCAGTGAAAGGGGGCTAGGTACGCAGTATTTT
>TRBD1|TRBJ2-7|TRBV28|NA
CASSRQGPYEQYF
TGTGCCAGCAGCCGACAGGGGCCCTACGAGCAGTACTTC
>NA|TRBJ2-7|TRBV27|few
CASSLSTPGSYEQYF
TGTGCCAGCAGTTTATCGACCCCGGGCTCCTACGAGCAGTACTTC
>TRBD1|TRBJ1-3|TRBV4-1|few
CASSQVLTGGNTIYF
TGCGCCAGCAGCCAAGTGCTGACAGGGGGAAACACCATATATTTT
>TRBD1|TRBJ2-5|TRBV9|once
CASSVEGEGGFETQYF
TGTGCCAGCAGCGTAGAGGGAGAAGGGGGCTTTGAGACCCAGTACTTC
>TRBD1|TRBJ2-6|TRBV29-1|NA
CSVGQGLGANVLTF
TGCAGCGTTGGACAGGGGTTAGGGGCCAACGTCCTGACTTTC
>NA|TRBJ1-5|TRBV11-2|NA
CASARGGRGNQPQHF
TGTGCCAGCGCACGGGGGGGAAGGGGCAATCAGCCCCAGCATTTT
>TRBD1|TRBJ2-7|TRBV9|once
CASSVAGTGDTYEQYF
TGTGCCAGCAGCGTTGCCGGGACAGGGGACACCTACGAGCAGTACTTC
>NA|TRBJ2-3|TRBV28|NA
CASSRLGGDTDTQYF
TGTGCCAGCAGCCGGCTGGGGGGGGACACTGATACGCAGTATTTT
>TRBD2|TRBJ2-4|TRBV6-1|NA
CASSVGGTSVARAKNIQYF
TGTGCCAGCAGTGTGGGGGGGACTAGCGTCGCGCGAGCCAAAAACATTCAGTACTTC
>NA|TRBJ1-2|TRBV7-2|NA
CASSRQDTNYGYTF
TGTGCCAGCAGCCGACAGGATACTAACTATGGCTACACCTTC
>NA|TRBJ2-5|TRBV9|once
CASSVRPGAGEETQYF
TGTGCCAGCAGCGTCCGACCGGGGGCGGGAGAAGAGACCCAGTACTTC
>TRBD2|TRBJ2-7|TRBV5-4|NA
CASSGGTSGGYEQYF
TGTGCCAGCAGCGGTGGGACTAGCGGGGGATACGAGCAGTACTTC
>TRBD2|TRBJ2-7|TRBV11-2|NA
CASSSWTSGTYEQYF
TGTGCCAGCAGCTCCTGGACTAGCGGGACCTACGAGCAGTACTTC
>NA|TRBJ1-1|TRBV30|NA
CAWSVVPDSWKTEAFF
TGTGCCTGGAGTGTTGTTCCCGACAGCTGGAAAACTGAAGCTTTCTTT
>TRBD1|TRBJ1-1|TRBV6-5|NA
CASSVDRYTEAFF
TGTGCCAGCAGTGTGGACAGGTACACTGAAGCTTTCTTT
>NA|TRBJ2-7|TRBV27|NA
CASSTGLAFGEQYF
TGTGCCAGCAGCACCGGTTTAGCGTTCGGCGAGCAGTACTTC
>TRBD1|TRBJ2-2|TRBV10-3|few
CAISGAGTGHSTGELFF
TGTGCCATCAGTGGGGCCGGGACAGGGCACTCCACCGGGGAGCTGTTTTTT
>NA|TRBJ1-1|TRBV29-1|few
CSILQGGGTEAFF
TGCAGCATCCTCCAGGGCGGGGGCACTGAAGCTTTCTTT
>TRBD2|TRBJ2-5|TRBV28|NA
CASTRVAGDSGTQYF
TGTGCCAGCACTCGAGTAGCGGGAGATTCCGGGACCCAGTACTTC
>NA|TRBJ2-3|TRBV27|NA
CASSPIADHFTDTQYF
TGTGCCAGCAGCCCAATAGCGGACCACTTCACAGATACGCAGTATTTT
>TRBD1|TRBJ2-2|TRBV7-7|NA
CASSQTGSGNTGELFF
TGTGCTAGCAGCCAGACAGGGTCGGGGAACACCGGGGAGCTGTTTTTT
>TRBD1|TRBJ1-2|TRBV7-9|NA
CSSSSQGGDGYTF
TGTTCCAGCAGCTCCCAGGGGGGAGATGGCTACACCTTC
>TRBD2|TRBJ2-7|TRBV28|NA
CASSLLAGLSSYEQYF
TGTGCCAGCAGTTTGCTAGCGGGCCTCAGCTCCTACGAGCAGTACTTC
>TRBD2|TRBJ2-7|TRBV10-3|NA
CAIGPGLAGAYEQYF
TGTGCCATCGGACCGGGACTAGCGGGAGCCTACGAGCAGTACTTC
>TRBD1|TRBJ2-7|TRBV10-2|NA
CASQGQAQSYEQYF
TGCGCCAGTCAGGGACAGGCCCAATCCTACGAGCAGTACTTC
>TRBD1|TRBJ1-3|TRBV15|NA
CATSPDRLSGNTIYF
TGTGCCACCAGCCCGGACAGGCTCTCTGGAAACACCATATATTTT